This passage covers 27 T cell receptor beta chains from one sample sequenced in a study of cytotoxic CD8 clonotypes in ibrutinib-treated CLL. Libraries were prepared by immunoSEQ multiplex PCR; TCRdb keeps only in-frame clonotypes and omits some of them. The sample yields roughly 150,000 clones, 70% to 85% seen once. The material sequenced was PBMCs, taken after 12 months of ibrutinib treatment. These receptors all stem from a human donor with chronic lymphocytic leukemia.

This chain joins TRBV21-1 and TRBJ1-6; the DNA was not compared with TRBD1, the D call given in the table. TRBV21-1 is classified as a pseudogene. The CDR3 runs to 15 residues. CDR3 residues: CASRQADGQDGALGF. CDR3 nucleotides: TGTGCCAGCCGACAAGCCGATGGACAGGACGGGGCTCTGGGCTTT.

The gene calls are TRBV5-6 and TRBJ2-1; D might be TRBD1 (5 bases). This CDR3 is built from 15 residues. The V gene lost 4 bases and the J gene lost 7 bases, with 18 bases spanning the gap. Germline V CDR1 and CDR2: SGHDT, YYEEEE. The CDR3 DNA follows: TGTGCCAGCAGCATCCAGGGCCCTCTGGGGAATGAGCAGTTCTTC. As protein: CASSIQGPLGNEQFF.

The chain employs TRBV27 and TRBJ2-7; 11 nucleotides match TRBD1. Trimming cost V 3 bases and J 2 bases; bases outside gene matches: 3. This CDR3 spans 15 amino acids. Per the germline V gene, CDR1 is MNHEY and CDR2 is SMNVEV (reference sequence). The CDR3 DNA is TGTGCCAGCAGTTTTATGGGACAGGGGGCCTACGAGCAGTACTTC. Translated, it gives CASSFMGQGAYEQYF.

This clone was observed once. The rearrangement uses TRBV5-1 and TRBJ2-3; tentatively, D is TRBD2 (6 bases). This CDR3 is 16 amino acids long. Germline V gene data show CDR1 as SGHRS and CDR2 as YFSETQ. V lost 4 bases and J lost 0, with 15 bases in between. CDR3 in amino acids: CASSQRRRGSTDTQYF. The CDR3 DNA reads TGCGCCAGCAGCCAACGGCGGAGGGGAAGCACAGATACGCAGTATTTT.

The rearrangement uses TRBV30 and TRBJ1-1; 7 bases align to TRBD1. The CDR3 extends over 13 amino acids. Germline V lookup: CDR1 GTSNPN, CDR2 SVGIG (reference sequence). With 5 bases clipped from V and 2 bases from J, the junction kept 5 bases outside the gene matches. Here the CDR3 reads CAWDRAENTEAFF. DNA for the CDR3: TGTGCCTGGGACAGGGCAGAAAACACTGAAGCTTTCTTT.

This clone occurred a few times. CDR3 sequence (DNA): TGTGCCAGCAGCCGGGACTACAACACCGGGGAGCTGTTTTTT. Translated, it gives CASSRDYNTGELFF. The rearrangement joins TRBV5-4 to TRBJ2-2, with 7 bases fitting TRBD2. V shed 4 bases and J 2 bases; nucleotides not matched to a gene: 2. Germline assignment: CDR1 SGHNT and CDR2 YYREEE (reference sequence). CDR3 length: 14 residues.

The chain combines TRBV5-1 with TRBJ1-1; maybe TRBD1 (5 bases). The V end lost 4 bases, the J end lost 7 bases, and 23 bases lay between the germline ends. CDR3 length equals 16 residues. Germline CDR1 SGHRS, CDR2 YFSETQ. CDR3 sequence (DNA): TGCGCCAGCAGCCCGAGGCCCCCGCAGGGTCCAGTTGAAGCTTTCTTT. Its translation: CASSPRPPQGPVEAFF.

The V and J genes are TRBV7-2 and TRBJ2-6; D might be TRBD1 (6 bases). From germline, CDR1 is SGHTA and CDR2 FQGNSA. V lost 1 base to trimming and J lost 0 bases, with 13 bases between them. The CDR3 totals 18 residues. CDR3: CASSLGGGRISGANVLTF. For the CDR3, the DNA is TGTGCCAGCAGCTTAGGAGGGGGTAGGATCTCTGGGGCCAACGTCCTGACTTTC.

This chain connects TRBV11-3 to TRBJ2-1; no firm D call. The length of the CDR3 is 11 residues. Trimming cost V 1 base and J 11 bases, with 6 bases left between them. From germline, CDR1 is SGHNT and CDR2 YENEEA. The CDR3 sequence is CASSLGPQQFF. The CDR3 DNA reads as TGTGCCAGCAGCTTAGGGCCGCAGCAGTTCTTC.

The gene calls are TRBV29-1 and TRBJ2-2, with unresolved D. Germline V lookup: CDR1 SQVTM, CDR2 ANQGSEA. The CDR3 contains 11 residues. V was clipped by 1 base and J by 7 bases, with 4 bases between them. DNA of the CDR3: TGCAGCGTTGAAGGATTCGGGGAGCTGTTTTTT. Its translation: CSVEGFGELFF.

This chain uses TRBV5-6 with TRBJ2-4; D call uncertain. Trimming left V 0 bases short and J 0 bases short, with 10 bases between. The CDR3 is 16 amino acids. Germline V CDR1 and CDR2: SGHDT, YYEEEE. The CDR3 spells CASSLGGPSAKNIQYF. CDR3 sequence (DNA): TGTGCCAGCAGCTTGGGGGGTCCCTCAGCCAAAAACATTCAGTACTTC.

In this sample, this clone turned up a few times. The rearrangement joins TRBV4-2 to TRBJ1-6; the D is unclear. CDR1 is LGHNA and CDR2 is YNFKEQ in the germline V gene. The CDR3 contains 12 residues. The V end was cut by 0 bases, the J end by 13 bases, with 7 bases between. CDR3 in amino acids: CASSQDSSPLHF. DNA of the CDR3: TGTGCCAGCAGCCAAGATTCTAGCCCCCTCCACTTT.

This clone was picked up one time. The gene calls are TRBV5-1 and TRBJ1-5; 8 bases fit TRBD1. With 0 bases clipped from V and 4 bases from J, the junction kept 3 bases outside the gene matches. This CDR3 region has 15 residues. CDR1 is SGHRS, CDR2 YFSETQ, per germline. CDR3 loop: CASSLAGTGNQPQHF. The DNA for the CDR3 is TGCGCCAGCAGCTTGGCCGGGACAGGAAATCAGCCCCAGCATTTT.

This clone was counted once. V gene TRBV5-1 combines with J gene TRBJ1-2; tentatively, D is TRBD1 (5 bases). The CDR3 extends over 15 amino acids. Germline CDR1 reads SGHRS; CDR2 reads YFSETQ. The V gene lost 7 bases and the J gene lost 1 base, with 17 bases spanning the gap. CDR3 protein: CASAQTPTDNYGYTF. The CDR3 bases are TGCGCCAGCGCCCAAACCCCGACAGATAACTATGGCTACACCTTC.

The V and J genes are TRBV18 and TRBJ1-5; D uncertain. This CDR3 spans 13 amino acids. The V gene lost 2 bases and the J gene lost 5 bases, with 7 bases spanning the gap. Germline V CDR1 and CDR2: KGHSH, LQKENI. The CDR3 DNA reads TGTGCCAGCTCACCAGGCCCTGATCAGCCCCAGCATTTT. This codes for CASSPGPDQPQHF.

This chain joins TRBV7-8 and TRBJ1-6, with 7 bases matching TRBD1. V lost 5 bases and J lost 14; bases outside the gene matches: 6. Germline CDR1 and CDR2: SGHVS and FQNEAQ. The CDR3 runs to 12 residues. CDR3 protein: CASSQQGITLHF. The DNA for the CDR3 is TGTGCCAGCAGCCAACAGGGGATCACCCTCCACTTT.

The V call is TRBV9, the J call TRBJ1-2, with 8 bases that match TRBD1. Looked up from germline, CDR1 is SGDLS and CDR2 is YYNGEE. The CDR3 is made up of 13 amino acids. Trimming removed 3 bases from V and 5 bases from J; junction bases left unmatched: 3. The CDR3 bases are TGTGCCAGCAGCGCCGGGACAGGATATGGCTACACCTTC. It is translated as CASSAGTGYGYTF.

The V gene is TRBV28, the J gene TRBJ2-6, with no clear D. Germline CDR1 and CDR2: MDHEN and SYDVKM. There are 17 residues in the CDR3. V shed 1 base and J shed 0 bases, with 10 bases lying between them. The CDR3 spells CASSLFGSSSGANVLTF. The CDR3 coding sequence is TGTGCCAGCAGTTTATTTGGCTCCAGCTCTGGGGCCAACGTCCTGACTTTC.

This chain joins TRBV5-4 and TRBJ2-7, with a weak D call TRBD2 (5 bases). The V end lost 2 bases, the J end lost 0 bases, and 12 bases lay between the germline ends. CDR1 SGHNT and CDR2 YYREEE come from the germline V gene (reference sequence). The length of the CDR3 is 15 residues. CDR3 loop: CASSFKADPSYEQYF. The CDR3 DNA is TGTGCCAGCAGCTTTAAAGCGGACCCCTCCTACGAGCAGTACTTC.

The rearrangement links TRBV2 to TRBJ1-1, with 8 bases matching TRBD1. The CDR3 covers 16 residues. The germline V gene encodes CDR1 SNHLY and CDR2 FYNNEI. The J segment lost 1 base and the V segment lost 11 bases, leaving 15 bases of the junction unmatched. CDR3 sequence (DNA): TGTGCCGGGAAAGGGGACAGGAGGGTTAGGAACACTGAAGCTTTCTTT. This sequence encodes CAGKGDRRVRNTEAFF.

V usage is TRBV7-6 and J usage is TRBJ2-3; D not certain. This CDR3 has 15 residues. Trimming removed 3 bases at V and 0 bases at J, with 10 bases between. From germline, CDR1 is SGHVS and CDR2 FNYEAQ. The CDR3 protein is CASSFTFGSTDTQYF. The CDR3 nucleotides read TGTGCCAGCAGCTTTACGTTCGGGAGCACAGATACGCAGTATTTT.

CDR3 in DNA: TGTGCCAGCTCACCCGCGAGCGGGGGATCCTACGAGCAGTACTTC. It translates to CASSPASGGSYEQYF. The chain uses TRBV18 and TRBJ2-7; 8 nucleotides line up with TRBD2. This CDR3 is built from 15 residues. The trim removed 3 bases at V and 1 base at J, leaving 5 bases unmatched. Germline V gives CDR1 KGHSH, CDR2 LQKENI.

The V call is TRBV19, the J call TRBJ1-4, with 7 positions matching TRBD1. Unmatched junction bases numbered 14, after V lost 4 bases and J lost 12 bases. CDR3 size: 15 residues. From germline, CDR1 is LNHDA and CDR2 SQIVND (reference sequence). The CDR3 loop is CASSTTGTANEELFF. Here the CDR3 DNA reads TGTGCCAGTAGTACGACCGGGACAGCTAATGAGGAACTGTTTTTT.

The rearrangement joins TRBV5-4 to TRBJ2-1, with 10 bases fitting TRBD2. The CDR3 is 17 amino acids. After removal of 2 bases from V and 6 bases from J, the junction contained 11 bases not matched to a gene. Germline V gives CDR1 SGHNT, CDR2 YYREEE (reference sequence). The CDR3 DNA sequence: TGTGCCAGCAGCTTAGATTTAGCGGGAGGTCTGCCCAATGAGCAGTTCTTC. Translating gives CASSLDLAGGLPNEQFF.

The V call is TRBV6-6, the J call TRBJ2-5; D unclear. V was pared by 2 bases and J by 3 bases, with 13 bases between. CDR3 size: 15 residues. Germline-derived CDR1 and CDR2 are MNHNY and SVGAGI (reference sequence). The DNA of the CDR3 is TGTGCCAGCAGTTACCTCGCGGAGAATGAAGAGACCCAGTACTTC. This gives the protein CASSYLAENEETQYF.

This clone has a handful of counts. V gene TRBV4-2 combines with J gene TRBJ1-5; D is uncertain. The CDR3 loop spans 15 amino acids. V was shortened by 3 bases and J by 1 base, with 10 bases between the two germline ends. Germline V gives CDR1 LGHNA, CDR2 YNFKEQ. CDR3 in amino acids: CASSQTKSSNQPQHF. DNA of the CDR3: TGTGCCAGCAGCCAGACCAAAAGCAGCAATCAGCCCCAGCATTTT.

The chain has TRBV27 and TRBJ2-7; D is uncertain. Trimming left V 3 bases short and J 4 bases short, with 10 bases between. Germline CDR1 and CDR2: MNHEY and SMNVEV (reference sequence). The CDR3 runs 13 residues. The CDR3 DNA sequence: TGTGCCAGCAGTTTTCGCGCACTGTACGAGCAGTACTTC. Protein: CASSFRALYEQYF.